The 22 T cell receptor beta chains reported below all come from one sample, sequenced in a study of CD4+ T cells in melanoma (dated by TCRdb to 2021 to 2024). The method was the immunoSEQ multiplex PCR assay. TCRdb holds this immuneACCESS table with in-frame rearrangements only. Some clones are missing; in checked studies, unresolved V genes explain under half, and the rest has no known cause. For this sample there are 20,000 to 25,000 clones; roughly 87% appear just once. The top ten clonotypes cover approximately 4% of the sample. The source material was cells from a culture (not recorded whether cultured in vitro). These receptors were taken from a human donor with melanoma.

The V call is TRBV5-6, the J call TRBJ1-1; D perhaps matches TRBD1 (6 bases). Germline V gene lookup returns CDR1 SGHDT and CDR2 YYEEEE. This CDR3 region has 14 residues. V was cut by 4 bases and J by 7 bases, with 17 bases left in between. The CDR3 loop reads CASSPSPGTREAFF. DNA for the CDR3: TGTGCCAGCAGCCCCAGTCCCGGGACACGTGAAGCTTTCTTT.

The V call is TRBV6-5, the J call TRBJ2-2, with 7 bases matching TRBD1. J gave up 5 bases and V 6 bases, and 3 bases lay outside the gene matches. CDR1 and CDR2 (germline): MNHEY, SVGAGI. The CDR3 spans 13 residues. DNA of the CDR3: TGTGCCAGCAGGTCGACAGGGACCGGGGAGCTGTTTTTT. Protein: CASRSTGTGELFF.

This clone was picked up a small number of times. This chain connects TRBV7-2 to TRBJ1-1; D unclear. V was pared by 5 bases and J by 5 bases, with 15 bases between. The CDR3 is made up of 14 amino acids. Germline V gene sequence: CDR1 SGHTA, CDR2 FQGNSA. In DNA, the CDR3 is TGTGCCAGCAGCCCCTCAGTTGGGGTTACTGAAGCTTTCTTT. It specifies CASSPSVGVTEAFF.

The V and J genes are TRBV18 and TRBJ1-5, with D maybe TRBD1 (5 bases). This CDR3 spans 15 amino acids. Germline loops: CDR1 KGHSH, CDR2 LQKENI. V gave up 4 bases and J gave up 5 bases, with 15 bases separating them. The CDR3 reads CASSLHVGEYQPQHF. The DNA of the CDR3 is TGTGCCAGCTCACTTCACGTAGGGGAATATCAGCCCCAGCATTTT.

This CDR3 is CASSIGETQYF. In DNA, the CDR3 is TGTGCCAGCAGCATTGGGGAGACCCAGTACTTC. The chain employs TRBV7-6 and TRBJ2-5, with D hard to call. Germline loops: CDR1 SGHVS, CDR2 FNYEAQ. CDR3 length equals 11 residues. Trimming removed 5 bases at V and 5 bases at J, with 6 bases between.

V gene TRBV10-2 combines with J gene TRBJ2-5; tentative D call: TRBD2 (7 bases). V dropped 6 bases and J dropped 0 bases, with 20 bases sitting between them. The length of the CDR3 is 17 residues. Germline assignment: CDR1 WSHSY and CDR2 SAAADI. The CDR3 region is CASSPLFRGGYQETQYF. Written as DNA, the CDR3 is TGCGCCAGCAGCCCTCTGTTTAGGGGGGGGTACCAAGAGACCCAGTACTTC.

This clone appeared once. The V gene is TRBV4-1, the J gene TRBJ1-2, with 8 bases aligning to TRBD1. CDR1 is MGHRA and CDR2 is YSYEKL in the germline V gene. This CDR3 comprises 13 residues. With V trimmed by 4 bases and J by 8 bases, 6 bases remained unmatched. The CDR3 nucleotides read TGCGCCAGCAGCCCCTTGACAGGGGAGGGCTACACCTTC. This gives the protein CASSPLTGEGYTF.

The V and J genes are TRBV6-1 and TRBJ1-6, with no clear D. This CDR3 region has 15 residues. Germline V gene data show CDR1 as MNHNS and CDR2 as SASEGT. V gave up 7 bases and J gave up 9 bases, with 19 bases separating them. CDR3 in amino acids: CASTASLGSFSPLHF. The CDR3 bases are TGTGCCAGCACCGCATCCTTAGGGAGTTTTTCACCCCTCCACTTT.

The genes are TRBV9 and TRBJ2-5, with a weak D call TRBD2 (7 bases). Germline CDR1 SGDLS, CDR2 YYNGEE. CDR3 length: 16 residues. V lost 0 bases and J lost 5, with 17 bases in between. The CDR3 DNA reads as TGTGCCAGCAGCGTAGTACCCTCGGGGGGCGTGGAGACCCAGTACTTC. Protein product: CASSVVPSGGVETQYF.

V and J are TRBV7-8 and TRBJ1-6; TRBD1 aligns across 7 bases. The CDR3 spans 14 residues. Germline CDR1 is SGHVS and CDR2 is FQNEAQ. J gave up 7 bases and V 4 bases, and 4 bases lay outside the gene matches. The CDR3: CASSSRDSNSPLHF. In DNA form, the CDR3 reads TGTGCCAGCAGCTCCCGGGACAGCAATTCACCCCTCCACTTT.

This chain uses TRBV27 with TRBJ2-7; D not certain. CDR3 length equals 13 residues. Germline V gives CDR1 MNHEY, CDR2 SMNVEV (reference sequence). The ends were cut back, 2 bases at V and 3 bases at J, with 8 bases in the middle. The DNA of the CDR3 is TGTGCCAGCAGTTTAAGGCAGAGCTACGAGCAGTACTTC. It yields the protein CASSLRQSYEQYF.

The chain uses TRBV12-5 and TRBJ2-3; D gene ambiguous. Trimming left V 6 bases short and J 6 bases short, with 7 bases between. Germline V CDR1 and CDR2: LGHNT, FRNRAP. The CDR3 length is 11 residues. CDR3 residues: CASGDFDTQYF. CDR3 bases: TGTGCTAGTGGGGATTTTGATACGCAGTATTTT.

This chain links TRBV9 with TRBJ2-7; no clear D gene. Germline CDR1 reads SGDLS; CDR2 reads YYNGEE. V was shortened by 0 bases and J by 5 bases, with 15 bases between the two germline ends. CDR3 length: 15 residues. The CDR3 is CASSVGGQAYHEQYF. The CDR3 DNA is TGTGCCAGCAGCGTAGGTGGCCAGGCTTACCACGAGCAGTACTTC.

The rearrangement links TRBV5-4 to TRBJ1-4; 7 positions agree with TRBD1. The CDR3 consists of 15 residues. After removal of 4 bases from V and 6 bases from J, the junction contained 9 bases not matched to a gene. Germline V gene sequence: CDR1 SGHNT, CDR2 YYREEE (reference sequence). CDR3 protein: CASSQGGGRDEKLFF. The CDR3 DNA is TGTGCCAGCAGCCAGGGGGGTGGCAGGGATGAAAAACTGTTTTTT.

CDR3 DNA: TGTGCCTGGAAGGGACAGGAGATCATGAACACTGAAGCTTTCTTT. Translated, it gives CAWKGQEIMNTEAFF. The chain recombines TRBV30 with TRBJ1-1, with 8 bases identical to TRBD1. J gave up 0 bases and V 4 bases, and 7 bases lay outside the gene matches. This CDR3 is 15 amino acids long. Per the germline V gene, CDR1 is GTSNPN and CDR2 is SVGIG (reference sequence).

The chain employs TRBV5-1 and TRBJ2-3, with D possibly matching TRBD1 (5 bases). The CDR3 has 13 residues. Trimming stripped 2 bases from V and 4 bases from J, with 8 bases between. The germline V gene has CDR1 SGHRS and CDR2 YFSETQ. CDR3 DNA sequence: TGCGCCAGCAGCTTACTGACAGCAGATACGCAGTATTTT. It translates to CASSLLTADTQYF.

The gene calls are TRBV19 and TRBJ2-2; 9 nucleotides line up with TRBD2. CDR3 length: 16 amino acids. J gave up 3 bases and V 4 bases, and 6 bases lay outside the gene matches. The germline gives CDR1 LNHDA, CDR2 SQIVND (reference sequence). In nucleotides, the CDR3 is TGTGCCAGTAGTAAGGGGCGGGGGGGAGACACCGGGGAGCTGTTTTTT. This sequence encodes CASSKGRGGDTGELFF.

This chain connects TRBV30 to TRBJ1-2; perhaps TRBD1 as D (5 bases). V was pared by 0 bases and J by 8 bases, with 7 bases between. CDR3 length: 11 amino acids. The germline V gene has CDR1 GTSNPN and CDR2 SVGIG (reference sequence). The CDR3 nucleotides are TGTGCCTGGAGTGTACGGGGGGGCTACACCTTC. Protein: CAWSVRGGYTF.

This chain links TRBV11-2 with TRBJ1-2; D uncertain. This CDR3 region has 14 residues. Trimming shortened V by 5 bases and J by 2 bases, and 12 bases separated the two germline ends. The germline V gene encodes CDR1 SGHAT and CDR2 FQNNGV. The CDR3 sequence: CASSVRTMNYGYTF. The CDR3 DNA follows: TGTGCCAGCAGCGTCAGAACAATGAACTATGGCTACACCTTC.

This clone was counted between two and nine times. The rearrangement joins TRBV30 to TRBJ2-6; D unclear. V was trimmed by 0 bases and J by 1 base, leaving 13 bases between them. Germline CDR1 reads GTSNPN; CDR2 reads SVGIG (reference sequence). The CDR3 loop spans 17 amino acids. This chain's CDR3 is CAWSVRAWVSGANVLTF. The DNA for the CDR3 is TGTGCCTGGAGTGTAAGGGCATGGGTATCTGGGGCCAACGTCCTGACTTTC.

The rearrangement joins TRBV19 to TRBJ2-3; D gene unclear. CDR3 length: 15 amino acids. Germline loops: CDR1 LNHDA, CDR2 SQIVND (reference sequence). Trimming pared 6 bases from V and 1 base from J, leaving 14 bases between. The CDR3: CASRPPGLRTDTQYF. The CDR3 nucleotides are TGTGCCAGTAGACCTCCCGGGCTTCGCACAGATACGCAGTATTTT.

This clone came up once. This sequence joins TRBV29-1 and TRBJ2-7, with TRBD1 identical over 10 bases. CDR3 length: 13 residues. The V segment lost 7 bases and the J segment 3 bases; nucleotides outside the gene matches: 6. Germline CDR1 reads SQVTM; CDR2 reads ANQGSEA. The CDR3 sequence is CSASGTGVYEQYF. The CDR3 nucleotides read TGCAGCGCCTCCGGGACAGGGGTCTACGAGCAGTACTTC.